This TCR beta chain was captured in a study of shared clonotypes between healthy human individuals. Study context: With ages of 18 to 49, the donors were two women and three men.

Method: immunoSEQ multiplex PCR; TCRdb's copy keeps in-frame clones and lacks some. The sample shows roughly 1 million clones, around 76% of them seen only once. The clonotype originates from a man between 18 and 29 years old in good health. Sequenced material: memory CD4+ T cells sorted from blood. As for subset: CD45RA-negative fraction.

CDR3 DNA sequence: TGTGCCAGTAGTATTCAGGGGGCGCAGGACTATGGCTACACCTTC. This sequence encodes CASSIQGAQDYGYTF. This chain joins TRBV19 and TRBJ1-2; TRBD1 matches at 8 bases. The CDR3 is 15 residues long. Germline-derived CDR1 and CDR2 are LNHDA and SQIVND (reference sequence). Trimming cost V 3 bases and J 3 bases; bases outside gene matches: 6.